The 14 T cell receptor beta chains below come from one sample, sequenced in a study of blood T cell repertoires in COVID-19. Assay used: immunoSEQ multiplex PCR; TCRdb lists only in-frame clones, some missing. The sample gives about 160,000 clones, roughly 82% of which show up once; 7% is in the top ten. The sequenced sample was peripheral blood. All receptors come from a woman between 35 and 50 years old with COVID-19, enrolled during active disease.

The chain links TRBV11-2 to TRBJ1-4; D might be TRBD1 (5 bases). CDR1 is SGHAT, CDR2 FQNNGV, per germline. Trimming shortened V by 3 bases and J by 5 bases, and 13 bases separated the two germline ends. The CDR3 covers 15 residues. CDR3 bases: TGTGCCAGCAGCTTGGGGGGGTCCAGGAATGAAAAACTGTTTTTT. Translation gives CASSLGGSRNEKLFF.

The chain employs TRBV14 and TRBJ2-2; no reliable D call. CDR1 and CDR2 (germline): SGHDN, FVKESK. The CDR3 consists of 15 residues. Trimming left V 0 bases short and J 1 base short, with 6 bases between. The CDR3 nucleotides read TGTGCCAGCAGCCAAGAGATGAGGAACACCGGGGAGCTGTTTTTT. Its translation: CASSQEMRNTGELFF.

The rearrangement uses TRBV18 and TRBJ2-7; D is perhaps TRBD2 (6 bases). Trimming left V 4 bases short and J 1 base short, with 17 bases between. CDR1 and CDR2 from the germline V gene are KGHSH and LQKENI. CDR3 size: 16 residues. The CDR3 sequence is CASSRFTRDASYEQYF. The DNA of the CDR3 is TGTGCCAGCTCACGCTTTACGCGGGACGCATCCTACGAGCAGTACTTC. Combining the CDR3 with reference TRBV18 and TRBJ2-7 gives the whole variable domain NAGVMQNPRHLVRRRGQEARLRCSPMKGHSHVYWYRQLPEEGLKFMVYLQKENIIDESGMPKERFSAEFPKEGPSILRIQQVVRGDSAAYFCASSRFTRDASYEQYFGPGTRLTVT.

This clone was seen just once. The chain combines TRBV9 with TRBJ2-1; 11 bases align to TRBD2. V shed 0 bases and J 6 bases; nucleotides not matched to a gene: 2. The germline V gene encodes CDR1 SGDLS and CDR2 YYNGEE. CDR3 size: 15 residues. The CDR3 DNA sequence: TGTGCCAGCAGCGTAGAACTAGCGGGAGCCAATGAGCAGTTCTTC. Encoded protein: CASSVELAGANEQFF.

A single count supports this clone. The junction shows a germline mismatch at one end, possibly a read error. This rearrangement joins TRBV24-1 to TRBJ2-1; D is perhaps TRBD1 (5 bases). Germline CDR1 and CDR2: KGHDR and SFDVKD. This CDR3 spans 13 amino acids. The CDR3 region has the DNA TGTGCCACTAGTGAAGGGGCCGACAATGAGCAGTTCTTC. It is translated as CATSEGADNEQFF.

The V and J genes are TRBV5-1 and TRBJ2-1; 7 bases line up with TRBD2. The CDR3 sequence is 15 residues long. Losses at the gene ends were 4 bases for V and 5 bases for J; bases not matched to a gene: 9. CDR1 is SGHRS and CDR2 is YFSETQ in the germline V gene. CDR3 sequence: CASSITSSGHNEQFF. CDR3 DNA sequence: TGCGCCAGCAGCATAACGTCTAGCGGACACAATGAGCAGTTCTTC.

This clone was seen a few times. The rearrangement joins TRBV4-1 to TRBJ1-2; 8 bases map to TRBD1. Germline V gene data show CDR1 as MGHRA and CDR2 as YSYEKL. This CDR3 contains 14 residues. The junction had 5 bases not matched to a gene; V was cut back by 0 bases and J by 8 bases. CDR3 amino acids: CASSQDRRDRGYTF. For the CDR3, the DNA is TGCGCCAGCAGCCAAGATCGCAGGGACAGGGGCTACACCTTC.

V and J are TRBV30 and TRBJ1-5; 8 positions match TRBD1. In germline, CDR1 is GTSNPN, CDR2 SVGIG (reference sequence). J was trimmed by 3 bases and V by 7 bases; bases with no gene match: 8. The CDR3 loop spans 14 amino acids. CDR3 DNA: TGTGCCTTCGCCCCGGGACAGGTCAATCAGCCCCAGCATTTT. Its translation is CAFAPGQVNQPQHF.

This clone was found many times. V and J are TRBV6-2 or TRBV6-3 and TRBJ2-3, with D possibly TRBD2 on 5 matching bases. There are 18 residues in the CDR3. Germline CDR1 reads MNHEY; CDR2 reads SVGEGT. V was cut by 2 bases and J by 0 bases, with 18 bases left in between. The CDR3 DNA is TGTGCCAGCAGTTACAGTGGGCCGGGGAGACCTAGCACAGATACGCAGTATTTT. It translates to CASSYSGPGRPSTDTQYF.

As DNA, the CDR3 is TGTGCCAGCAGCTCTCGGGGGTCGTTTCCGGGGGAGCTGTTTTTT. Translated: CASSSRGSFPGELFF. This chain connects TRBV11-3 to TRBJ2-2, with D tentatively TRBD2 (6 bases). This CDR3 spans 15 amino acids. CDR1 SGHNT and CDR2 YENEEA come from the germline V gene. The V end was cut by 4 bases, the J end by 8 bases, with 17 bases between.

V usage is TRBV29-1 and J usage is TRBJ2-7; D gene uncertain. Trimming took 1 base from V and 2 from J, leaving 12 bases between them. The CDR3 covers 14 residues. The germline V gene has CDR1 SQVTM and CDR2 ANQGSEA. The CDR3 loop is CSVEGAAGAYEQYF. The CDR3 DNA follows: TGCAGCGTTGAAGGGGCTGCAGGCGCCTACGAGCAGTACTTC.

CDR3 in amino acids: CASPVADEQYF. As DNA, the CDR3 is TGTGCCAGCCCGGTAGCGGACGAGCAGTACTTC. The chain employs TRBV6-4 and TRBJ2-7; weak D call: TRBD2 (6 bases). The CDR3 length is 11 residues. Trimming pared 8 bases from V and 5 bases from J, leaving 10 bases between. The germline gives CDR1 MRHNA, CDR2 SNTAGT.

This clone was seen only a few times. The V gene is TRBV14, the J gene TRBJ1-5; 7 positions match TRBD1. CDR3 length: 15 amino acids. J gave up 2 bases and V 4 bases, and 5 bases lay outside the gene matches. Germline V gene lookup returns CDR1 SGHDN and CDR2 FVKESK. The CDR3 protein is CASSPTGEGNQPQHF. The CDR3 DNA reads TGTGCCAGCAGCCCTACAGGGGAAGGCAATCAGCCCCAGCATTTT. Full variable domain (remainder filled in from reference TRBV14 and TRBJ1-5): EAGVTQFPSHSVIEKGQTVTLRCDPISGHDNLYWYRRVMGKEIKFLLHFVKESKQDESGMPNNRFLAERTGGTYSTLKVQPAELEDSGVYFCASSPTGEGNQPQHFGDGTRLSIL.

V usage is TRBV27 and J usage is TRBJ2-1; 7 nucleotides match TRBD2. J lost 6 bases, V lost 8 bases, and 13 bases had no gene match. CDR3 size: 15 residues. CDR1 is MNHEY and CDR2 is SMNVEV in the germline V gene (reference sequence). The CDR3 loop is CASSLSGVGFNEQFF. The CDR3 DNA sequence: TGTGCCAGCTCATTAAGCGGGGTTGGGTTCAATGAGCAGTTCTTC.